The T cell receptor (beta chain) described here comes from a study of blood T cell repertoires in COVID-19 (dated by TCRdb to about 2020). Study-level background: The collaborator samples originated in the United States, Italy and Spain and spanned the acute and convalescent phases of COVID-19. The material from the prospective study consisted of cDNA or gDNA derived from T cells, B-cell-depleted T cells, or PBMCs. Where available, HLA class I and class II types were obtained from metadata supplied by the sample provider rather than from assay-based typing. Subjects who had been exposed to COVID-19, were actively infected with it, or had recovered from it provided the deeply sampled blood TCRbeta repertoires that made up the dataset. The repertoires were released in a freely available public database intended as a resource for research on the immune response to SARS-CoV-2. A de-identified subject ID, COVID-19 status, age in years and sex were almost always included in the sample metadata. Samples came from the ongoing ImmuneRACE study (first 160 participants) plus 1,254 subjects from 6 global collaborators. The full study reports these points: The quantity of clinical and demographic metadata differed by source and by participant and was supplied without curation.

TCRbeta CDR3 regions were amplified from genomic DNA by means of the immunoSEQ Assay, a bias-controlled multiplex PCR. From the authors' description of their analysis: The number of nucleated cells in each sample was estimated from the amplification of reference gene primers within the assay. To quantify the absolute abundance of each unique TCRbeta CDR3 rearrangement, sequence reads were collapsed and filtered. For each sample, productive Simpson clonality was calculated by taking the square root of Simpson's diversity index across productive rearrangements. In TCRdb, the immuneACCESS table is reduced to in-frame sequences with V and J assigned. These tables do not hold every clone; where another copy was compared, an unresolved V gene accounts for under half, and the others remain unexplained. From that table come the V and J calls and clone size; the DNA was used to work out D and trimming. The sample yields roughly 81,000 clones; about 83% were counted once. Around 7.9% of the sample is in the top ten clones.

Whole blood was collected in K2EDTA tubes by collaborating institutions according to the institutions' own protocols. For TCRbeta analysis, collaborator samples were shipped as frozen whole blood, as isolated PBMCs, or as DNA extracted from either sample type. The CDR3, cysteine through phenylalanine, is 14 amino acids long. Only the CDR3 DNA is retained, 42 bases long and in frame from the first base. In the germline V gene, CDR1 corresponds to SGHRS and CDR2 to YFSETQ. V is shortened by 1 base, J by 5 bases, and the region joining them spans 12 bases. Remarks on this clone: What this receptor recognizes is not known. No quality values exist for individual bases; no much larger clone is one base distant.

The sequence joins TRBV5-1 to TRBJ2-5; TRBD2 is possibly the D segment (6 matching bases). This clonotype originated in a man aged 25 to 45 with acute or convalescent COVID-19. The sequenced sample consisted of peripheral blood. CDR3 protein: CASSLSVGGETQYF. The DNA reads TGCGCCAGCAGCTTGTCGGTCGGAGGGGAGACCCAGTACTTC.